This T cell receptor (beta chain) appears in the sequencing data of a study of patients and donors after allogeneic stem cell transplantation. One entry per CDR3 protein, called by TCRdb with MiXCR from the RT-PCR reads. The table lists about 160,000 distinct CDR3 sequences, about a third of them singletons. Input material: blood, either unsorted or a sorted T cell fraction (not recorded which). The sequence was collected from a human donor who was either an allogeneic HSCT recipient or a stem cell or donor lymphocyte infusion donor (not recorded which). It is not recorded whose cells these are; they may come from a transplant donor.

CDR3 protein: CASSYRTGGGAVTEAFF. CDR3 bases: TGTGCCAGCAGTTACCGGACCGGGGGGGGAGCGGTCACTGAAGCTTTCTTT. The chain links TRBV6-6 to TRBJ1-1, with D possibly being TRBD1 (5 bases). CDR1 MNHNY and CDR2 SVGAGI come from the germline V gene (reference sequence). This CDR3 has 17 amino acids. Trimming took off 2 bases at V and 4 bases at J, with 20 bases between the two ends.